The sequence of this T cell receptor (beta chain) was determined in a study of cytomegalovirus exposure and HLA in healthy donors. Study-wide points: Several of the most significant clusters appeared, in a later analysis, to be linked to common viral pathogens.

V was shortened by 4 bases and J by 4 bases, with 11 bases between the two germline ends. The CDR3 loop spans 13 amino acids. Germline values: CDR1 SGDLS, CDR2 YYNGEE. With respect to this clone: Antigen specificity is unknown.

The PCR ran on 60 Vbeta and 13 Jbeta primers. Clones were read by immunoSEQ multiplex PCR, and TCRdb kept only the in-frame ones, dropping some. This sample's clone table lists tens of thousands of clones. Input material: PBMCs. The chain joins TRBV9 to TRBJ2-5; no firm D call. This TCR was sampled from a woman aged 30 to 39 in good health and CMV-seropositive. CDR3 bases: TGTGCCAGCAGCCCCCCTAACAGAGAGACCCAGTACTTC. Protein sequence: CASSPPNRETQYF.